This T cell receptor (beta chain) derives from a study of blood T cells in healthy people across ages. Then a second PCR, running roughly 7 to 11 cycles, was carried out with a sample-barcoded 5' primer and a J-beta primer mix. In TCRdb, the 5' RACE reads were re-called with MiXCR into one record per CDR3 protein. The table has fewer than 600,000 distinct CDR3 sequences, around a quarter seen once; the top ten hold about 3.9%. This clonotype was observed a handful of times. The V gene's germline CDR1 is SGHRS and CDR2 YFSETQ. Trimming removed 2 bases from V and 1 base from J, with 15 bases in between. CDR3 length: 16 residues. This sample was also put to use in a study of T cells of mothers and their children.

The chain combines TRBV5-1 with TRBJ1-2, with D unclear. The receptor was isolated from a boy younger than 10 in good health. Material for sequencing was blood. This CDR3 reads CASSFQLPGVNYGYTF. The CDR3 DNA reads as TGCGCCAGCAGCTTCCAGCTACCCGGGGTTAACTATGGCTACACCTTC.